The 29 T cell receptor beta chains given below trace back to one sample, sequenced in a study of T-cell reconstitution after alpha-beta-depleted transplantation in children. Preparation of the TCRbeta library involved a method that used unique molecular identifiers. MiXCR, run by TCRdb on the PCR reads, gives a single entry per CDR3 protein. The sample shows approximately 91,000 distinct CDR3 sequences, roughly 8.3% of them seen only once. Sequences were derived from PBMCs from the stem cell graft donor, sampled from the stem cell graft. All receptors come from a human donor who donated a stem cell graft to a child with congenital amegakaryocytic thrombocytopenia.

The DNA of the CDR3 is TGCAGTGCTAGAGATGGCGGACAGCCCCGATTAGACGAGCAGTACTTC. This gives the protein CSARDGGQPRLDEQYF. The rearrangement joins TRBV20-1 to TRBJ2-7, with D maybe TRBD1 (6 bases). CDR1 and CDR2 (germline): DFQATT, SNEGSKA (reference sequence). This CDR3 has 16 residues. Between the trimmed V and J ends, which lost 0 bases and 5 bases, there was a span of 20 bases.

This clonotype was observed many times. The chain has TRBV29-1 and TRBJ1-1, with 9 nucleotides matching TRBD1. Germline CDR1 reads SQVTM; CDR2 reads ANQGSEA. This CDR3 is 14 amino acids long. V lost 1 base, J lost 5 bases, and 5 bases stayed unmatched. CDR3 nucleotide sequence: TGCAGCGTTGAAGTCACAGGGGGCTTAACTGAAGCTTTCTTT. Protein product: CSVEVTGGLTEAFF.

This clonotype was seen ten or more times. The chain has TRBV11-2 and TRBJ2-7, with 10 bases aligning to TRBD2. Unmatched junction bases numbered 11, after V lost 1 base and J lost 8 bases. The V gene's germline CDR1 is SGHAT and CDR2 FQNNGV. This CDR3 has 16 residues. The CDR3: CASSLGGASGSLKQYF. CDR3 DNA: TGTGCCAGCAGCTTAGGCGGTGCTAGCGGGAGCCTCAAGCAGTACTTC.

The chain uses TRBV12-3 or TRBV12-4 and TRBJ1-5; D call uncertain. The ends were cut back, 5 bases at V and 2 bases at J, with 10 bases in the middle. The CDR3 extends over 14 amino acids. The CDR3 here is CASSKGLGNQPQHF. For the CDR3, the DNA is TGTGCCAGCAGTAAGGGTCTCGGCAATCAGCCCCAGCATTTT.

This clonotype showed up many times. The genes are TRBV6-5 and TRBJ1-2, with TRBD1 matching over 7 bases. The CDR3 has 16 amino acids. The V gene end was trimmed by 5 bases and the J gene end by 0 bases; junction bases not matched to a gene: 9. Germline V CDR1 and CDR2: MNHEY, SVGAGI. The CDR3 nucleotides read TGTGCCAGCAGTAGGACAGGATGGCCGACTAACTATGGCTACACCTTC. Translating it yields CASSRTGWPTNYGYTF.

This clonotype is medium-sized within its sample. The V call is TRBV12-3 or TRBV12-4, the J call TRBJ2-1; the D is unclear. This CDR3 is built from 13 residues. V was trimmed by 1 base and J by 8 bases, leaving 9 bases between them. The CDR3 nucleotides are TGTGCCAGCAGTTTAGTTTCTAGTCATGAGCAGTTCTTC. Translated: CASSLVSSHEQFF.

This clonotype was counted many times. The chain combines TRBV29-1 with TRBJ2-2, with 8 bases fitting TRBD2. This CDR3 has 18 amino acids. Germline CDR1 is SQVTM and CDR2 is ANQGSEA. V trimming: 0 bases; J trimming: 0 bases; junction bases outside the gene matches: 9. DNA for the CDR3: TGCAGCGTTGAAGATCCCCCATCAGCGGGGGCGAACACCGGGGAGCTGTTTTTT. It yields the protein CSVEDPPSAGANTGELFF.

The V call is TRBV6-1, the J call TRBJ2-1; 9 nucleotides align to TRBD1. V lost 5 bases to trimming and J lost 8 bases; unmatched junction nucleotides: 4. The CDR3 has 13 residues. CDR1 and CDR2 from the germline V gene are MNHNS and SASEGT. CDR3 DNA sequence: TGTGCCAGCAGTCTCCGGGACAGGGATGAGCAGTTCTTC. It specifies CASSLRDRDEQFF.

In this sample, this clonotype turned up a few times. The gene calls are TRBV29-1 and TRBJ1-1; weak D call: TRBD1 (5 bases). The V gene's germline CDR1 is SQVTM and CDR2 ANQGSEA. Trimming left V 3 bases short and J 1 base short, with 12 bases between. This CDR3 comprises 14 residues. The CDR3 is CSVDLGRTNTEAFF. The CDR3 coding sequence is TGCAGCGTTGATTTGGGACGGACGAACACTGAAGCTTTCTTT.

The chain recombines TRBV19 with TRBJ2-1; D may be TRBD2 (5 bases). Trimming removed 5 bases at V and 3 bases at J, with 17 bases between. CDR1 LNHDA and CDR2 SQIVND come from the germline V gene (reference sequence). CDR3 length: 16 amino acids. The CDR3 DNA reads TGTGCCAGTAGTCCTCGAGGGAGATCAGGCTACAATGAGCAGTTCTTC. It yields the protein CASSPRGRSGYNEQFF.

This chain uses TRBV28 with TRBJ2-7, with unresolved D. Germline V gene data show CDR1 as MDHEN and CDR2 as SYDVKM. This CDR3 has 13 amino acids. The germline V and J ends were trimmed by 6 bases and 2 bases, with 11 bases remaining between them. CDR3 nucleotide sequence: TGTGCCAGCAGGGGCCCGACAACCTACGAGCAGTACTTC. Its translation is CASRGPTTYEQYF.

This clonotype was observed at least ten times. This chain links TRBV7-2 with TRBJ1-2, with no clear D. In germline, CDR1 is SGHTA, CDR2 FQGNSA. V shed 5 bases and J shed 4 bases, with 11 bases lying between them. This CDR3 is 13 amino acids long. The CDR3 sequence is CASSPRGSYGYTF. The CDR3 coding sequence is TGTGCCAGCAGCCCGAGAGGCAGCTATGGCTACACCTTC.

This clonotype was picked up many times. The genes are TRBV7-2 and TRBJ2-5; perhaps TRBD1 as D (6 bases). CDR1 SGHTA and CDR2 FQGNSA come from the germline V gene. The CDR3 is 14 residues long. V was clipped by 5 bases and J by 0 bases, with 10 bases between them. The CDR3 nucleotides read TGTGCCAGCAGCGCTCGGACAGACCAAGAGACCCAGTACTTC. Translated: CASSARTDQETQYF.

This clonotype was counted once. J is TRBJ2-7 and V is TRBV27; maybe TRBD2 (6 bases). Germline assignment: CDR1 MNHEY and CDR2 SMNVEV (reference sequence). V lost 8 bases to trimming and J lost 2 bases, with 19 bases between them. The CDR3 spans 15 residues. In nucleotides, the CDR3 is TGTGCCAGCGGTTCGCGGCGTAGCGGACCCTACGAGCAGTACTTC. Its translation: CASGSRRSGPYEQYF.

Many counts were recorded for this clonotype. The rearrangement uses TRBV7-9 and TRBJ2-7; 8 nucleotides agree with TRBD1. Per germline, CDR1 SEHNR and CDR2 FQNEAQ (reference sequence). V lost 7 bases and J lost 4; bases outside the gene matches: 9. CDR3 size: 14 residues. The CDR3 is CASTRSRGQYEQYF. In DNA, the CDR3 is TGTGCCAGCACCCGTAGCAGGGGGCAATACGAGCAGTACTTC.

This clonotype was seen at least ten times. The rearrangement uses TRBV5-5 and TRBJ2-7; maybe TRBD1 (5 bases). V was clipped by 2 bases and J by 2 bases, with 11 bases between them. Germline V lookup: CDR1 SGHKS, CDR2 YYEKEE (reference sequence). This CDR3 spans 14 amino acids. The chain's CDR3 is CASSLVGRAYEQYF. DNA of the CDR3: TGTGCCAGCAGCTTAGTTGGCAGGGCCTACGAGCAGTACTTC.

J is TRBJ1-1 and V is TRBV5-1; D unresolved. The ends were cut back, 4 bases at V and 8 bases at J, with 15 bases in the middle. CDR3 size: 13 residues. The germline gives CDR1 SGHRS, CDR2 YFSETQ. CDR3: CASSPGGRGEAFF. For the CDR3, the DNA is TGCGCCAGCAGCCCCGGTGGACGGGGAGAAGCTTTCTTT.

There are a few counts of this clonotype. A junction end diverges from the germline sequence, so it may reflect a read error. This chain joins TRBV20-1 and TRBJ1-2; 7 positions match TRBD1. CDR1 is DFQATT and CDR2 is SNEGSKA in the germline V gene (reference sequence). The CDR3 loop spans 17 amino acids. The chain's CDR3 is CCAAPLGAGTASEGYTF. DNA of the CDR3: TGCTGTGCTGCCCCTTTGGGAGCGGGGACAGCCTCGGAGGGCTACACCTTC.

There are many counts of this clonotype. The chain employs TRBV11-3 and TRBJ2-1; D is undetermined. The CDR3 totals 13 residues. The V gene's germline CDR1 is SGHNT and CDR2 YENEEA. The V end lost 5 bases, the J end lost 2 bases, and 7 bases lay between the germline ends. The CDR3, as DNA: TGTGCCAGCAGCAATGAAACCTACAATGAGCAGTTCTTC. It translates to CASSNETYNEQFF.

To note about this clonotype: A much larger clonotype is one base distant, so this may be a read error. The rearrangement links TRBV9 to TRBJ2-4; 8 nucleotides match TRBD1. The CDR3 consists of 15 residues. Germline V lookup: CDR1 SGDLS, CDR2 YYNGEE. The CDR3 reads CASSVRGDRKNSQYF. The CDR3, as DNA: TGTGCCAGCAGCGTACGAGGGGACAGGAAAAACAGTCAGTACTTC.

This clonotype was observed at least ten times. V usage is TRBV5-5 and J usage is TRBJ2-1, with no clear D. Germline CDR1 SGHKS, CDR2 YYEKEE (reference sequence). The length of the CDR3 is 13 residues. The germline V and J ends were trimmed by 3 bases and 8 bases, with 12 bases remaining between them. In nucleotides, the CDR3 is TGTGCCAGCAGCTCCTGGGTCACTGATGAGCAGTTCTTC. Translation: CASSSWVTDEQFF. Full variable domain (missing parts from reference TRBV5-5 and TRBJ2-1): DAGVTQSPTHLIKTRGQQVTLRCSPISGHKSVSWYQQVLGQGPQFIFQYYEKEERGRGNFPDRFSARQFPNYSSELNVNALLLGDSALYLCASSSWVTDEQFFGPGTRLTVL.

This clonotype has at least ten counts. The rearrangement joins TRBV5-1 to TRBJ1-5; D is perhaps TRBD1 (5 bases). The CDR3 spans 13 residues. The V and J ends lost 2 bases and 8 bases respectively, with 11 bases between them. Germline assignment: CDR1 SGHRS and CDR2 YFSETQ. The CDR3 nucleotides are TGCGCCAGCAGCTTTTCCGGGGCCGAGCCCCAGCATTTT. It codes for CASSFSGAEPQHF.

Ten or more counts support this clonotype. The chain joins TRBV20-1 to TRBJ2-1, with D hard to call. The CDR3 loop spans 12 amino acids. The V gene's germline CDR1 is DFQATT and CDR2 SNEGSKA (reference sequence). V lost 6 bases to trimming and J lost 4 bases, with 10 bases between them. The CDR3 sequence is CSAYGPYNEQFF. The CDR3, as DNA: TGCAGTGCCTACGGACCGTACAATGAGCAGTTCTTC.

This clonotype was seen repeatedly, ten times or more. V and J are TRBV20-1 and TRBJ2-3, with TRBD2 matching 9 bases. The V segment lost 3 bases and the J segment 2 bases; nucleotides outside the gene matches: 12. This CDR3 contains 17 residues. Germline assignment: CDR1 DFQATT and CDR2 SNEGSKA (reference sequence). This CDR3 is CSARDAGGREFTDTQYF. The CDR3 region has the DNA TGCAGTGCTAGGGACGCGGGAGGGCGGGAGTTCACAGATACGCAGTATTTT.

A remark on this clonotype: A single base separates this from a much larger clone, so it may be a read error. The chain links TRBV20-1 to TRBJ2-7; D unresolved. The V gene's germline CDR1 is DFQATT and CDR2 SNEGSKA (reference sequence). The CDR3 loop spans 11 amino acids. The chain's CDR3 is CSARFNYAQYF. The CDR3 bases are TGCAGTGCTAGGTTCAACTACGCGCAGTACTTC.

This clonotype was seen many times. The CDR3, as DNA: TGTGCCAGCGCCGCGGGAGGGTCCCATGAGCAGTTCTTC. Amino acid sequence: CASAAGGSHEQFF. This sequence joins TRBV3-1 and TRBJ2-1; 9 nucleotides match TRBD2. CDR3 length equals 13 residues. With V trimmed by 8 bases and J by 8 bases, 7 bases remained unmatched. The V gene's germline CDR1 is LGHDT and CDR2 YNNKEL (reference sequence).

The chain carries TRBV27 and TRBJ1-1; possibly TRBD1 for D (6 bases). Germline CDR1 reads MNHEY; CDR2 reads SMNVEV (reference sequence). Between the trimmed V and J ends, which lost 10 bases and 5 bases, there was a span of 26 bases. This CDR3 is 16 amino acids long. The CDR3 sequence: CATLSQNVGQGTEAFF. CDR3 nucleotides: TGTGCCACACTATCGCAGAACGTTGGGCAGGGGACTGAAGCTTTCTTT.

This clonotype was detected many times. The gene calls are TRBV16 and TRBJ1-5, with D perhaps TRBD1 (6 bases). Trimming stripped 4 bases from V and 0 bases from J, with 10 bases between. Germline CDR1 and CDR2: KGHSY and FQNENV. The CDR3 sequence is 15 residues long. Here the CDR3 reads CASSRGQLSNQPQHF. In DNA, the CDR3 is TGTGCCAGCAGCCGCGGACAGCTTAGCAATCAGCCCCAGCATTTT.

In this sample, this clonotype turned up many times. The chain carries TRBV4-2 and TRBJ2-3, with a possible D match to TRBD1 (5 bases). This CDR3 region has 16 residues. V was cut by 2 bases and J by 2 bases, with 14 bases left in between. CDR1 is LGHNA, CDR2 YNFKEQ, per germline. CDR3 loop: CASSQQGVSNTDTQYF. In nucleotides, the CDR3 is TGTGCCAGCAGCCAACAGGGTGTCTCCAACACAGATACGCAGTATTTT.